This T cell receptor (beta chain) was identified in a study of blood T cell repertoires in COVID-19. Looking at the study overall: The United States, Italy and Spain supplied acute and convalescent COVID-19 samples.

Authors' data handling: Reference gene primer amplification yielded estimated nucleated cell counts. Repertoires were generated with immunoSEQ multiplex PCR, while TCRdb's copy carries only in-frame clones and drops some. V and J calls and clone size are those listed in that table; D and trimming were worked out from the DNA. This sample yields some 250,000 clones, of which 86% are seen a single time; 9.5% to 15% belongs to the top ten. The CDR3 contains 15 residues. V was pared by 5 bases and J by 4 bases, with 7 bases of the junction left unmatched. Germline V gene data show CDR1 as LNHDA and CDR2 as SQIVND (reference sequence).

The sequence was obtained from a woman between 25 and 40 years old with COVID-19, enrolled during active disease. The rearrangement joins TRBV19 to TRBJ2-1, with TRBD1 identical over 8 bases. Sequencing used peripheral blood. The CDR3 spells CASSLRTGNYNEQFF. CDR3 DNA sequence: TGTGCCAGTAGTCTTCGGACAGGGAATTACAATGAGCAGTTCTTC.